Here is one TCR beta chain with its context. Germline and junction disagree at one end, which may indicate a read error. These data come from a study of CDR3 diversity in severe acne. TCRdb reprocessed the PCR reads via MiXCR and lists one record per CDR3 protein. The data show roughly 79,000 distinct CDR3 sequences, under 55% seen once. The germline CDR1 and CDR2 sequences are SGHTA and FQGNSA. The CDR3 contains 13 residues. V and J are TRBV7-2 and TRBJ2-5; D call uncertain. What was sequenced was blood. The receptor was derived from a male donor with severe acne vulgaris. Written as DNA, the CDR3 is TGTGCCAGCAGCTTATATAGGGAAGAGAACCAGCAGTTC. Translating gives CASSLYREENQQF.